This TCR beta chain appears in the sequencing data of a study of brain T cells in children with intractable seizures. Notes on the study in general: Absence of clones before surgery may stem from lower sequencing depth.

Indicated time point: blood from clinic visit 5 months post-surgery; TSC patient then seizure free. A single count supports this clone. Its antigen is unknown. Looked up from germline, CDR1 is MNHNY and CDR2 is SVGAGI (reference sequence). The V end lost 4 bases, the J end lost 4 bases, and 13 bases lay between the germline ends. This CDR3 has 14 amino acids. Produced via immunoSEQ multiplex PCR; TCRdb's table is partial and in-frame only. The sample lists about 320,000 clones; 85% to 95% were seen once. This sequence joins TRBV6-6 and TRBJ2-5; D unclear. The clonotype comes from a boy in the first two years of life with tuberous sclerosis and intractable seizures. The material sequenced was peripheral blood, taken about 5 months after surgery. The CDR3 is CASSSAPPLETQYF. DNA for the CDR3: TGTGCCAGCAGTTCCGCCCCCCCGTTAGAGACCCAGTACTTC.